This is a list of T cell receptor beta chains from one sample in a study of blood T cell repertoires in COVID-19. Some clones are missing from TCRdb's copy, which holds only in-frame ones; the method was immunoSEQ multiplex PCR. The sample contains 120,000 or so clones, over 55% of which appear only once. The sequenced sample consisted of peripheral blood. The receptors shown here come from a woman in her seventies with acute or convalescent COVID-19. The CDR3 runs from the conserved cysteine through the conserved F or W. The D gene is left open where the match is weak. Expanded clones are given a class, and other clones once, few, many or no size at all.

cdr3_nt cdr3_aa j_call v_call d_call clone_size cdr3_length
TGTGCCAGTAGTGTTCTAAATTCACCCCTCCACTTT CASSVLNSPLHF TRBJ1-6 TRBV19 - - 12
TGTGCCAGCGAGGTGGACATCGGAAACACCATATATTTT CASEVDIGNTIYF TRBJ1-3 TRBV2 - few 13
TGTGCCAGCAGGGAATCTAGCGTCCCCTACGAGCAGTACTTC CASRESSVPYEQYF TRBJ2-7 TRBV7-2 - - 14
TGTGCCAGCAGCTTCGCGGGAGTTTACGAGCAGTACTTC CASSFAGVYEQYF TRBJ2-7 TRBV5-6 TRBD2 - 13
TGTGCCACCGACTCCCGGGGAGTGCAGTTCTTC CATDSRGVQFF TRBJ2-1 TRBV19 - - 11
TGTGCCAGCTCATCCCGGGACAGATATGGCTACACCTTC CASSSRDRYGYTF TRBJ1-2 TRBV18 TRBD1 - 13
TGTGCCAGCACCCGGGGGGCGGGACAGGACACTGAAGCTTTCTTT CASTRGAGQDTEAFF TRBJ1-1 TRBV5-4 TRBD1 - 15
TGTGCCACCAGTCCGGGGAGGGTTGGAGAGACCCAGTACTTC CATSPGRVGETQYF TRBJ2-5 TRBV24-1 TRBD2 - 14
TGTGCCAGCAGCCTCCAAAGCTCGGAAAAACTGTTTTTT CASSLQSSEKLFF TRBJ1-4 TRBV6-5 - - 13
TGTGCCAGCAGCCCTCACCCACCCGGGACTAACTACAATGAGCAGTTCTTC CASSPHPPGTNYNEQFF TRBJ2-1 TRBV13 TRBD2 - 17
TGTGCCAGCAGACACGGACTAGCGGGGTACAATGAGCAGTTCTTC CASRHGLAGYNEQFF TRBJ2-1 TRBV28 TRBD2 - 15
TGCAGCGTTGAAGATTCTGCAGATACGCAGTATTTT CSVEDSADTQYF TRBJ2-3 TRBV29-1 - - 12
TGTGCCAGCAGTGAAGAGGGTGCAGGTGGAAACACCGGGGAGCTGTTTTTT CASSEEGAGGNTGELFF TRBJ2-2 TRBV25-1 - - 17
TGCAGCGTTGAGCTCTGGACTAGCGGGGGGGCCGGTGAGCAGTTCTTC CSVELWTSGGAGEQFF TRBJ2-1 TRBV29-1 TRBD2 - 16
TGTGCCATCAGTGAGCCCGGACAGGGGGGCAAACTTGGAAACACCATATATTTT CAISEPGQGGKLGNTIYF TRBJ1-3 TRBV10-3 TRBD1 many 18
TGTGCCAGCAGTTACGGGGATGTTGGCAGGGGCACCGGGGAGCTGTTTTTT CASSYGDVGRGTGELFF TRBJ2-2 TRBV6-2/TRBV6-3 - - 17
TGTGCCAGCAGCCAAGACCCCTCACAGGGGGTGGGGGGTTCACCCCTCCACTTT CASSQDPSQGVGGSPLHF TRBJ1-6 TRBV4-2 TRBD1 few 18
TGTGCCAGCAGTTTCGTGACTTTCGGAGATACGCAGTATTTT CASSFVTFGDTQYF TRBJ2-3 TRBV28 - few 14
TGTGCCAGCAGCCCGGCGACGGGATTCAATCAGCCCCAGCATTTT CASSPATGFNQPQHF TRBJ1-5 TRBV6-5 - - 15
TGTGCCAGCAGTCTCCCCCGACAGCTTACCTACGAGCAGTACTTC CASSLPRQLTYEQYF TRBJ2-7 TRBV6-2/TRBV6-3 - - 15
TGTGCCATGGGGACAGGGGGCTCTGGGGATACGCAGTATTTT CAMGTGGSGDTQYF TRBJ2-3 TRBV10-3 TRBD1 - 14
TGTGCCAGCAACGCGGGTAGCAATCAGCCCCAGCATTTT CASNAGSNQPQHF TRBJ1-5 TRBV25-1 - - 13
TGTGCCAGCAGTTACTCTTTGTTGGACAGAGGACTGGGCACTGAAGCTTTCTTT CASSYSLLDRGLGTEAFF TRBJ1-1 TRBV6-2/TRBV6-3 - - 18
TGTGCCAGCAGCCCGCCCTTGACAGCTACTGAAGCTTTCTTT CASSPPLTATEAFF TRBJ1-1 TRBV13 - - 14
TGTGCCAGCTCGACAGTCGTTCAAACCTACGAGCAGTACTTC CASSTVVQTYEQYF TRBJ2-7 TRBV2 - - 14
TGTGCCAGCAGCTCGGAACAGGGGATTGGGGAAAAACTGTTTTTT CASSSEQGIGEKLFF TRBJ1-4 TRBV5-5 TRBD1 - 15
TGTGCCAGCAGCTTGAAGTCCGGGGATGAGCAGTTCTTC CASSLKSGDEQFF TRBJ2-1 TRBV12-3/TRBV12-4 - once 13
TGTGCCAGCAGCCGCCCCCAGGGGGGAGTGAACACTGAAGCTTTCTTT CASSRPQGGVNTEAFF TRBJ1-1 TRBV5-4 TRBD1 - 16
TGTGCAAGTCGCTTCCTTGAGGTTTCCTACGAGCAGTACTTC CASRFLEVSYEQYF TRBJ2-7 TRBV12-2 - - 14
TGTGCCAGCAGCTTAGGACAGAATGCTAACTATGGCTACACCTTC CASSLGQNANYGYTF TRBJ1-2 TRBV7-2 - - 15
TGTGCCAGCAGCTTGGCCAGTCAGGGGGTAGAGAAACTGTTTTTT CASSLASQGVEKLFF TRBJ1-4 TRBV5-4 TRBD1 - 15
TGTGCCACCACACAGGGAAACAATCAGCCCCAGCATTTT CATTQGNNQPQHF TRBJ1-5 TRBV15 - - 13
TGTGCCAGCAGCTTGGTCGGACAGCCAAACTATGGCTACACCTTC CASSLVGQPNYGYTF TRBJ1-2 TRBV5-6 - - 15
TGTGCCAGCAACACAGGGAACTATGGCTACACCTTC CASNTGNYGYTF TRBJ1-2 TRBV2 - once 12
TGTGCCAGCAGTGGACGGGACAGAACTATGTCTCCCCTCCACTTT CASSGRDRTMSPLHF TRBJ1-6 TRBV6-6 TRBD1 - 15
TGTGCCAGCAGCGTAGGCGCCACACCAGGGACTGAAGCTTTCTTT CASSVGATPGTEAFF TRBJ1-1 TRBV9 - - 15
TGTGCCAGCAGCCTGTACAGGGAACCCGTTGAAGCTTTCTTT CASSLYREPVEAFF TRBJ1-1 TRBV3-1/TRBV3-2 - - 14
TGTGCCAGTAGTACCAGGGCCTATGGCTACACCTTC CASSTRAYGYTF TRBJ1-2 TRBV19 - many 12
TGTGCCACCAGCAGAGAACAGCGGGAGCAGTTCTTC CATSREQREQFF TRBJ2-1 TRBV15 - - 12
TGTGCCAGCAGCTTAGACCAGGGGCCTAGAGAGCAGTACTTC CASSLDQGPREQYF TRBJ2-7 TRBV7-9 - - 14
TGTGCCAGCAGCGTGTCAGGGGATGGGTCCTACAATGAGCAGTTCTTC CASSVSGDGSYNEQFF TRBJ2-1 TRBV9 - - 16
TGTGCCAGCAGCCAGACAGGGGGATCCACAGATACGCAGTATTTT CASSQTGGSTDTQYF TRBJ2-3 TRBV14 TRBD1 - 15
TGTGCCAGCAGCTTGTCCAGGACAGGGACAAATTCACCCCTCCACTTT CASSLSRTGTNSPLHF TRBJ1-6 TRBV5-4 TRBD1 few 16
TGTGCCAGCAGTTACTCGTCCCACCCGAGGAACTATGGCTACACCTTC CASSYSSHPRNYGYTF TRBJ1-2 TRBV6-2/TRBV6-3 - - 16
TGTGCCAGCAGCGTAGGAACTAGCTGGAACACCGGGGAGCTGTTTTTT CASSVGTSWNTGELFF TRBJ2-2 TRBV9 - once 16
TGTGCCAGCAGTCGGAATCCAGATACTAGCGGGGGCTACGAGCAGTACTTC CASSRNPDTSGGYEQYF TRBJ2-7 TRBV6-6 TRBD2 - 17
TGTGCCAGCAGCCTACCCCAGGGGTTGGGGAACACTGAAGCTTTCTTT CASSLPQGLGNTEAFF TRBJ1-1 TRBV5-6 - - 16
TGTGCAAGTCGCCCAAGGACTAGCGGGAGTGGAACCTACAATGAGCAGTTCTTC CASRPRTSGSGTYNEQFF TRBJ2-1 TRBV12-2 - - 18
TGTGCCAGCAGTCCCCGGGACTTTCCGCCCCAGTACTTC CASSPRDFPPQYF TRBJ2-5 TRBV6-5 - - 13
TGTGCCTGGAGTGTAGGGCTAGCGGGAAACGGGGAGCTGTTTTTT CAWSVGLAGNGELFF TRBJ2-2 TRBV30 TRBD2 - 15
TGTGCCAGTAGTAGGAGGGGGCGCGGTGGTGCGGAGACCCAGTACTTC CASSRRGRGGAETQYF TRBJ2-5 TRBV19 - few 16
TGTGCCAGCAACATAGGGGGATCTCAGCCCCAGCATTTT CASNIGGSQPQHF TRBJ1-5 TRBV12-3/TRBV12-4 - - 13
TGTGCCAGTAGGACCCCCTGGGGACTAACGAACACCGGGGAGCTGTTTTTT CASRTPWGLTNTGELFF TRBJ2-2 TRBV19 TRBD2 - 17
TGTGCCAGCAGCAAGTTTTTAGAAAAAGTTCAGTACTTC CASSKFLEKVQYF TRBJ2-4 TRBV21-1 - - 13
TGTGCCAGTAAACAGGGTGGTGTCGACACCGGGGAGCTGTTTTTT CASKQGGVDTGELFF TRBJ2-2 TRBV7-3 - once 15
TGTGCCAGCAGCCCGGGACAGGGGAGGGCAGATACGCAGTATTTT CASSPGQGRADTQYF TRBJ2-3 TRBV7-8 TRBD1 few 15
TGCGCCAGCAGGGTGGGGGCTCTACCAGGGAATCAAGAGACCCAGTACTTC CASRVGALPGNQETQYF TRBJ2-5 TRBV5-1 - - 17
TGTGCCAGCAGCGCGAGCGGGGGGCCCACCGGAGATACGCAGTATTTT CASSASGGPTGDTQYF TRBJ2-3 TRBV9 TRBD2 - 16